This TCR beta chain was sequenced in a study of OX40 agonist ivuxolimab in advanced cancers. The CDR3 is 17 residues long. Trimming took 0 bases from V and 4 from J; bases not matched to a gene: 14. Germline V CDR1 and CDR2: SQVTM, ANQGSEA. Overall study findings and caveats: Expanded clones belonging to CD8+ T cells outnumbered, on average, those of CD4+.

Generated by immunoSEQ multiplex PCR, the TCRdb table keeps only in-frame clones and is missing some. The data show over 80,000 clones, with 70% to 90% seen just once and over 0.7% held by the top ten. Points on this clone: Its antigen is undetermined.

This TCR derives from an adult with an advanced solid tumor such as melanoma, head and neck, liver or kidney cancer. The sequencing here drew on CD4+ or CD8+ T cells sorted from blood, taken in a trial of the OX40 agonist ivuxolimab. The rearrangement uses TRBV29-1 and TRBJ2-7, with 8 positions matching TRBD2. This chain's CDR3 is CSVEDLPYGQRGYEQYF. For the CDR3, the DNA is TGCAGCGTTGAAGACCTACCTTACGGACAGCGGGGGTACGAGCAGTACTTC.